Below, 18 T cell receptor beta chains from the same sample are listed, as sequenced in a study of control samples from healthy donors and cancer patients. TCRdb's copy holds only in-frame clones and misses some; the assay was immunoSEQ multiplex PCR. The profile shows approximately 170,000 clones, 80% to 95% of them singletons. Material for sequencing was blood. Receptors originate from a woman aged 25 to 45 in good health.

This chain connects TRBV6-5 to TRBJ1-5; D possibly corresponds to TRBD1 (5 bases). V was clipped by 7 bases and J by 5 bases, with 12 bases between them. Per the germline V gene, CDR1 is MNHEY and CDR2 is SVGAGI. The CDR3 extends over 13 amino acids. CDR3 in amino acids: CASTQTVHQPQHF. CDR3 coding DNA: TGTGCCAGCACCCAGACAGTCCATCAGCCCCAGCATTTT.

CDR3 in DNA: TGTGCCAGCAGCTTTGACCAGGGTAACTCTTATGGCTACACCTTC. Residues: CASSFDQGNSYGYTF. V gene TRBV5-6 combines with J gene TRBJ1-2; D is perhaps TRBD1 (5 bases). From germline, CDR1 is SGHDT and CDR2 YYEEEE. CDR3 length: 15 amino acids. V lost 2 bases and J 5 bases, leaving 16 bases between the germline ends.

The chain joins TRBV25-1 to TRBJ2-2, with D unclear. The CDR3 runs to 13 residues. Trimming stripped 4 bases from V and 2 bases from J, with 5 bases between. CDR1 and CDR2 from the germline V gene are MGHDK and SYGVNS. The CDR3 sequence: CASSGPNTGELFF. DNA for the CDR3: TGTGCCAGCAGTGGGCCTAACACCGGGGAGCTGTTTTTT.

V is TRBV6-1 and J is TRBJ1-5; no reliable D call. V was trimmed by 0 bases and J by 5 bases, leaving 11 bases between them. The CDR3 consists of 15 residues. Germline assignment: CDR1 MNHNS and CDR2 SASEGT. Here the CDR3 reads CASSEAAGPYQPQHF. CDR3 DNA: TGTGCCAGCAGTGAAGCGGCAGGCCCCTATCAGCCCCAGCATTTT.

This chain joins TRBV10-3 and TRBJ1-6; 7 bases are shared with TRBD1. The ends lost 0 bases at V and 0 bases at J; junction bases unmatched: 5. The CDR3 runs 18 residues. Germline CDR1 and CDR2: ENHRY and SYGVKD. CDR3 DNA: TGTGCCATCAGTGAGTCCAGGACAGGCGGCTCCTATAATTCACCCCTCCACTTT. It codes for CAISESRTGGSYNSPLHF.

The rearrangement links TRBV7-6 to TRBJ1-3, with no clear D. V dropped 4 bases and J dropped 0 bases, with 13 bases sitting between them. The germline CDR1 and CDR2 sequences are SGHVS and FNYEAQ. The CDR3 loop spans 16 amino acids. The CDR3 region is CASSSNVGVSGNTIYF. In DNA, the CDR3 is TGTGCCAGCAGCTCCAACGTTGGGGTCTCTGGAAACACCATATATTTT. The full variable domain, completed using reference TRBV7-6 and TRBJ1-3, is GAGVSQSPRYKVTKRGQDVALRCDPISGHVSLYWYRQALGQGPEFLTYFNYEAQQDKSGLPNDRFSAERPEGSISTLTIQRTEQRDSAMYRCASSSNVGVSGNTIYFGEGSWLTVV.

The rearrangement links TRBV7-6 to TRBJ1-1, with D hard to call. Germline CDR1 reads SGHVS; CDR2 reads FNYEAQ. The V gene lost 5 bases and the J gene lost 4 bases, with 17 bases spanning the gap. The CDR3 spans 15 residues. As DNA, the CDR3 is TGTGCCAGCAGCCCCATTATTTGGACGTCCACTGAAGCTTTCTTT. Protein product: CASSPIIWTSTEAFF.

The J gene is TRBJ2-1, the V gene TRBV14, with D perhaps matching TRBD1 or TRBD2 (5 bases each). V lost 2 bases, J lost 2 bases, and 13 bases lay in between. Germline V gene lookup returns CDR1 SGHDN and CDR2 FVKESK. This CDR3 is built from 16 residues. The CDR3: CASSQMGELAYNEQFF. CDR3 bases: TGTGCCAGCAGCCAAATGGGGGAGCTTGCCTACAATGAGCAGTTCTTC.

This clone has a single count. The gene calls are TRBV7-9 and TRBJ2-7; perhaps TRBD2 as D (5 bases). V was trimmed by 5 bases and J by 0 bases, leaving 14 bases between them. Germline CDR1 SEHNR, CDR2 FQNEAQ (reference sequence). The CDR3 runs 15 residues. The CDR3 DNA reads TGTGCCAGCAGCCCTAAAAGAGGGAGCTCCTACGAGCAGTACTTC. Translated, it gives CASSPKRGSSYEQYF.

The chain couples TRBV25-1 to TRBJ1-4, with D unresolved. There are 14 residues in the CDR3. V was pared by 1 base and J by 11 bases, with 14 bases between. CDR1 MGHDK and CDR2 SYGVNS come from the germline V gene. CDR3 DNA: TGTGCCAGCAGTGAATGGGAGAATAATGTGAAACTGTTTTTT. Its translation is CASSEWENNVKLFF. Full variable domain (rest looked up from reference TRBV25-1 and TRBJ1-4): EADIYQTPRYLVIGTGKKITLECSQTMGHDKMYWYQQDPGMELHLIHYSYGVNSTEKGDLSSESTVSRIRTEHFPLTLESARPSHTSQYLCASSEWENNVKLFFGSGTQLSVL.

This clone was observed a handful of times. The sample contains more than one DNA sequence encoding this CDR3. The chain employs TRBV6-5 and TRBJ2-7, with TRBD2 matching over 9 bases. Germline V gene lookup returns CDR1 MNHEY and CDR2 SVGAGI. This CDR3 has 15 residues. V lost 0 bases, J lost 0 bases, and 0 bases stayed unmatched. The CDR3 spells CASSYSSGSSYEQYF. Written as DNA, the CDR3 is TGTGCCAGCAGTTACTCTAGCGGGAGCTCCTACGAGCAGTACTTC.

This chain connects TRBV4-2 to TRBJ1-5; D gene uncertain. Trimming took 0 bases from V and 2 from J, leaving 11 bases between them. The length of the CDR3 is 16 residues. Germline CDR1 and CDR2: LGHNA and YNFKEQ. The CDR3: CASSQEDGIGNQPQHF. As DNA, the CDR3 is TGTGCCAGCAGCCAAGAAGATGGGATCGGCAATCAGCCCCAGCATTTT.

This clone has a handful of counts. This chain joins TRBV28 and TRBJ2-1; possibly TRBD2 for D (8 bases). Trimming left V 5 bases short and J 2 bases short, with 13 bases between. The CDR3 has 15 residues. CDR1 MDHEN and CDR2 SYDVKM come from the germline V gene. The CDR3 nucleotides read TGTGCCAGCAGTCGGGAGGGGACAGCCTACAATGAGCAGTTCTTC. It translates to CASSREGTAYNEQFF.

This chain links TRBV19 with TRBJ2-5; 7 positions agree with TRBD2. Losses at the gene ends were 3 bases for V and 5 bases for J; bases not matched to a gene: 9. This CDR3 spans 15 amino acids. CDR1 is LNHDA and CDR2 is SQIVND in the germline V gene (reference sequence). CDR3 DNA sequence: TGTGCCAGTAGTATTGTCGCGGGGGAGTGGGAGACCCAGTACTTC. Translating it yields CASSIVAGEWETQYF.

V and J are TRBV19 and TRBJ1-5, with D possibly being TRBD1 (6 bases). V lost 4 bases to trimming and J lost 3 bases, with 10 bases between them. This CDR3 contains 14 residues. Germline lookup yields CDR1 LNHDA and CDR2 SQIVND (reference sequence). Here the CDR3 reads CASSTDRTNQPQHF. As DNA, the CDR3 is TGTGCCAGTAGTACGGACAGAACCAATCAGCCCCAGCATTTT.

CDR3: CASSWGSETEAFF. The CDR3 coding sequence is TGTGCCAGCAGTTGGGGCAGCGAGACTGAAGCTTTCTTT. The rearrangement uses TRBV28 and TRBJ1-1, with D tentatively TRBD1 (5 bases). The germline gives CDR1 MDHEN, CDR2 SYDVKM. The CDR3 has 13 amino acids. Trimming took off 4 bases at V and 5 bases at J, with 11 bases between the two ends.

The gene calls are TRBV4-1 and TRBJ1-4, with 8 bases matching TRBD1. Germline lookup yields CDR1 MGHRA and CDR2 YSYEKL. The CDR3 sequence is 15 residues long. Trimming cost V 4 bases and J 8 bases; bases outside gene matches: 9. The CDR3 sequence is CASSPGQGFREKLFF. The CDR3 DNA reads as TGCGCCAGCAGCCCCGGACAGGGATTCAGGGAAAAACTGTTTTTT.

The CDR3 coding sequence is TGTGCCAGCAGTACGGGCTCTAACTATGGCTACACCTTC. Encoded protein: CASSTGSNYGYTF. V usage is TRBV28 and J usage is TRBJ1-2; D unclear. V lost 5 bases and J lost 0, with 7 bases in between. This CDR3 spans 13 amino acids. CDR1 is MDHEN, CDR2 SYDVKM, per germline.